The 5 T cell receptor beta chains below all came from one sample that was sequenced in a study of circulating CD8 cells and anti-PD-1 response in melanoma. Sorting of live CD3+CD8+TCRalphabeta+ cells by PD-1 and/or TIGIT gave four subsets. Each library started from about 15 ng of total RNA using the QIAseq Immune Repertoire TCR panel. MiXCR, run by TCRdb on the reads, gives a single entry per CDR3 protein. The sample holds some 480 distinct CDR3 sequences, over 5% seen once. The material sequenced was CD8+ T cells from PBMCs, taken at baseline or after one month of anti-PD-1 therapy (not recorded which). These receptors originate from a human donor with melanoma.

The chain couples TRBV19 to TRBJ2-1; D unclear. The CDR3 runs 13 residues. Germline V lookup: CDR1 LNHDA, CDR2 SQIVND (reference sequence). The CDR3 is CGSRSPLYNEQFF. CDR3 DNA: TGTGGGTCTCGGTCCCCTCTCTACAATGAGCAGTTCTTC. Based on the CDR3 plus reference TRBV19 and TRBJ2-1, the full variable domain is DGGITQSPKYLFRKEGQNVTLSCEQNLNHDAMYWYRQDPGQGLRLIYYSQIVNDFQKGDIAEGYSVSREKKESFPLTVTSAQKNPTAFYLCGSRSPLYNEQFFGPGTRLTVL.

The chain couples TRBV14 to TRBJ2-1; D gene uncertain. Germline V gene sequence: CDR1 SGHDN, CDR2 FVKESK. The germline V and J ends were trimmed by 3 bases and 3 bases, with 6 bases remaining between them. The CDR3 is 13 residues long. As DNA, the CDR3 is TGTGCCAGCAGCCAGCAGGTCTACAATGAGCAGTTCTTC. Amino acid sequence: CASSQQVYNEQFF.

This clonotype is labeled large. This sequence joins TRBV29-1 and TRBJ2-5; D might be TRBD1 (6 bases). CDR3 size: 11 residues. CDR1 and CDR2 (germline): SQVTM, ANQGSEA. The ends were cut back, 1 base at V and 7 bases at J, with 7 bases in the middle. CDR3 nucleotide sequence: TGCAGCGTTGAAGGAGGGGGGACCCAGTACTTC. It specifies CSVEGGGTQYF.

In its sample, this clonotype is large. The chain is built from TRBV19 and TRBJ2-6; D is unclear. Germline CDR1 reads LNHDA; CDR2 reads SQIVND (reference sequence). V was pared by 3 bases and J by 0 bases, with 0 bases between. The CDR3 spans 13 residues. The CDR3 DNA follows: TGTGCCAGTAGTATCTCTGGGGCCAACGTCCTGACTTTC. Translation: CASSISGANVLTF.

This clonotype was counted only a few times. One end of the junction varies from germline; a read error may be responsible. The V call is TRBV6-5, the J call TRBJ1-1; 12 bases are shared with TRBD1. The germline V gene encodes CDR1 MNHEY and CDR2 SVGAGI. The CDR3 sequence is 18 residues long. CDR3 coding DNA: TGTGCCAGCAGCTCCCCCTCCCGGGACAGGGGGCTGAATACTGAAGCTTTCTTT. Its translation: CASSSPSRDRGLNTEAFF.